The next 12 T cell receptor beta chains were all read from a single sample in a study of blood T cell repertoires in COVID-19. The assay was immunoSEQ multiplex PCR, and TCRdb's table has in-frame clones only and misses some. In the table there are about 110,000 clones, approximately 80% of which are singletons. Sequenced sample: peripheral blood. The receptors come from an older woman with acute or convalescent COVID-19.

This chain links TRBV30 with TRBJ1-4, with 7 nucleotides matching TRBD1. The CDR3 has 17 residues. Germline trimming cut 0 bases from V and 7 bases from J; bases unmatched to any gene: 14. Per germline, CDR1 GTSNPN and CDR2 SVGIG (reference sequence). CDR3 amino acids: CAWSVQGGGRVGEKLFF. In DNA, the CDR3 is TGTGCCTGGAGTGTACAAGGAGGGGGCCGAGTTGGTGAAAAACTGTTTTTT. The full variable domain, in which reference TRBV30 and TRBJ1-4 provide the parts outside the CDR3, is SQTIHQWPATLVQPVGSPLSLECTVEGTSNPNLYWYRQAAGRGLQLLFYSVGIGQISSEVPQNLSASRPQDRQFILSSKKLLLSDSGFYLCAWSVQGGGRVGEKLFFGSGTQLSVL.

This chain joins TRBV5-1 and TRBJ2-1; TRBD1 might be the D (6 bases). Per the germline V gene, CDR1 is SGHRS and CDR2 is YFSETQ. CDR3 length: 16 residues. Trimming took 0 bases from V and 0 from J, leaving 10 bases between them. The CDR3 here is CASSLGQGTSYNEQFF. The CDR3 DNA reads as TGCGCCAGCAGCTTGGGGCAGGGGACCTCCTACAATGAGCAGTTCTTC.

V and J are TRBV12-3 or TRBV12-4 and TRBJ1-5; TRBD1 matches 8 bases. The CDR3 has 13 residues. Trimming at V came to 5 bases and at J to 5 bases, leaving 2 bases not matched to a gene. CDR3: CASSLGQDQPQHF. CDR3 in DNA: TGTGCCAGCAGTCTGGGACAGGATCAGCCCCAGCATTTT.

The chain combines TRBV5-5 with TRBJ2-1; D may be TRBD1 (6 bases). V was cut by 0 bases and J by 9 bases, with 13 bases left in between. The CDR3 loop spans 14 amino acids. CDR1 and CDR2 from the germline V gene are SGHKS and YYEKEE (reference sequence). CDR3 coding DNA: TGTGCCAGCAGCTTGGTTCAGGGGATTGTTGAGCAGTTCTTC. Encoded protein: CASSLVQGIVEQFF.

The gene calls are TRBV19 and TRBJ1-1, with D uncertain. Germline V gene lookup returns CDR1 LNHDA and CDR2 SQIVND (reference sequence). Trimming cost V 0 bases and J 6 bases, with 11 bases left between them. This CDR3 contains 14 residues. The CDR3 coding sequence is TGTGCCAGTAGTATAGATTTGCGGGTCGCTGAAGCTTTCTTT. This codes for CASSIDLRVAEAFF.

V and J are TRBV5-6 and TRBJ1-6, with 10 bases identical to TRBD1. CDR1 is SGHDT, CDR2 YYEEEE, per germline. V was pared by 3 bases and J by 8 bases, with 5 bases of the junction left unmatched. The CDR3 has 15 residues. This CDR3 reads CASSWRTGGDSPLHF. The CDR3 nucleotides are TGTGCCAGCAGCTGGAGGACAGGGGGGGATTCACCCCTCCACTTT.

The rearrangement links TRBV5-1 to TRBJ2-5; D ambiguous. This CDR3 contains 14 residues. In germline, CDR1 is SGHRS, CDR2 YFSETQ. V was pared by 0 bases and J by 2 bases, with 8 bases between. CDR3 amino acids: CASSLVRSQETQYF. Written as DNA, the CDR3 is TGCGCCAGCAGCTTGGTCCGTTCTCAAGAGACCCAGTACTTC.

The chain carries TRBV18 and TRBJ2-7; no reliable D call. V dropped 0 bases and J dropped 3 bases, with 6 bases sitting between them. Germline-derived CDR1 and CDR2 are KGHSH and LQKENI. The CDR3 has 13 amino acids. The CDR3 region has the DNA TGTGCCAGCTCACCACCTACAAGCTACGAGCAGTACTTC. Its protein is CASSPPTSYEQYF.

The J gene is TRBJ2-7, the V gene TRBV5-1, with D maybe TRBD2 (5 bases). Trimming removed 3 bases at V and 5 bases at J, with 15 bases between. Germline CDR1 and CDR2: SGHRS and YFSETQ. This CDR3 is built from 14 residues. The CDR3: CASSSGITRDEQYF. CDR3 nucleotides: TGCGCCAGCAGCTCCGGGATAACTAGGGACGAGCAGTACTTC.

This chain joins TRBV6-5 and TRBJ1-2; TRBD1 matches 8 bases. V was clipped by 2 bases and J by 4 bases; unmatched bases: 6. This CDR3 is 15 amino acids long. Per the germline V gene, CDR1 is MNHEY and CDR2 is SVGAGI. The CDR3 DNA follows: TGTGCCAGCAGTTACACCGGGACAGGAATCTATGGCTACACCTTC. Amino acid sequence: CASSYTGTGIYGYTF.

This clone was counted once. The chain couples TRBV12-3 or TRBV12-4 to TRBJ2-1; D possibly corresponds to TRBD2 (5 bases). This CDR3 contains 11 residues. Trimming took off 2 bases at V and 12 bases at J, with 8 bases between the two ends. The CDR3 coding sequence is TGTGCCAGCAGTTTATTCAGCGGGCAGTTCTTC. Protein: CASSLFSGQFF.

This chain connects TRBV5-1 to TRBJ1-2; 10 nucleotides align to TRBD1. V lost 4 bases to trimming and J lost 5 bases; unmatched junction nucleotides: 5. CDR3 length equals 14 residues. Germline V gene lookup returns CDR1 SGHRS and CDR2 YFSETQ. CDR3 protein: CASSVDRGLYGYTF. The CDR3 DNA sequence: TGCGCCAGCAGCGTTGACAGGGGGCTTTATGGCTACACCTTC.